The 27 T cell receptor beta chains reported below all come from one sample, sequenced in a study of regulatory T cells in long-lasting Graves disease. iRepertoire HTBI primers and Arm-PCR of CDR3 regions built TCR beta libraries. Via MiXCR, TCRdb re-called the multiplex PCR reads, giving one row per CDR3 protein. This sample has roughly 450,000 distinct CDR3 sequences, with 20% to 25% found just once. Time point indicated: persistent/refractory GD, antithyroid drugs over 5 years with positive TRAb. PBMCs provided the RNA from which the TCR library was made. The sequences come from peripheral blood mononuclear cells (PBMCs), collected when the disease was refractory, from a patient treated with antithyroid drugs. The receptors here all came from a female donor with Graves disease.

This clonotype was seen a handful of times. This chain links TRBV29-1 with TRBJ1-1, with D perhaps TRBD1 (6 bases). This CDR3 comprises 13 residues. Trimming removed 4 bases at V and 2 bases at J, with 11 bases between. Per the germline V gene, CDR1 is SQVTM and CDR2 is ANQGSEA. Written as DNA, the CDR3 is TGCAGCGTTGCGGGCAGGGGCAACACTGAAGCTTTCTTT. Its translation: CSVAGRGNTEAFF.

The chain links TRBV20-1 to TRBJ2-7; D is ambiguous. Germline CDR1 and CDR2: DFQATT and SNEGSKA (reference sequence). Trimming took 6 bases from V and 3 from J, leaving 12 bases between them. The CDR3 is made up of 12 amino acids. The DNA for the CDR3 is TGCAGTGCCAATGGCGCTCGCTACGAGCAGTACTTC. Translating gives CSANGARYEQYF.

This clonotype was recorded at least ten times. This sequence joins TRBV11-2 and TRBJ1-1; 7 bases align to TRBD1. V dropped 5 bases and J dropped 1; count of bases not matched to a gene: 16. The CDR3 contains 18 residues. CDR1 is SGHAT, CDR2 FQNNGV, per germline. This chain's CDR3 is CASSGRQGRLLKNTEAFF. The CDR3 DNA reads as TGTGCCAGCAGCGGCCGACAGGGCCGCCTTCTCAAGAACACTGAAGCTTTCTTT.

In this sample, this clonotype turned up a few times. The CDR3 nucleotides are TGTGCCAGCAGCCCCATGTTAGGGTCCAACTACGAGCAGTACTTC. Protein: CASSPMLGSNYEQYF. The V and J genes are TRBV27 and TRBJ2-7; D is unclear. Germline assignment: CDR1 MNHEY and CDR2 SMNVEV (reference sequence). The CDR3 length is 15 residues. Between the trimmed V and J ends, which lost 6 bases and 3 bases, there was a span of 18 bases.

In this sample, this clonotype turned up many times. This rearrangement joins TRBV12-3 or TRBV12-4 to TRBJ1-1; D uncertain. Trimming left V 3 bases short and J 0 bases short, with 8 bases between. This CDR3 has 14 residues. CDR3 DNA: TGTGCCAGCAGTTTGCAACTAATGAACACTGAAGCTTTCTTT. It yields the protein CASSLQLMNTEAFF.

Turning to this clonotype: At one boundary the junction diverges from the germline segment, which might be a read error. The chain joins TRBV7-2 to TRBJ2-3; D might be TRBD2 (5 bases). Germline V gives CDR1 SGHTA, CDR2 FQGNSA. This CDR3 has 15 residues. The DNA of the CDR3 is TGTGCCACCAGCTTAGTATCGCCGGGGACAGATACGCAGTATTTT. Translated: CATSLVSPGTDTQYF. Full variable domain (outside the CDR3, taken from reference TRBV7-2 and TRBJ2-3): GAGVSQSPSNKVTEKGKDVELRCDPISGHTALYWYRQSLGQGLEFLIYFQGNSAPDKSGLPSDRFSAERTGGSVSTLTIQRTQQEDSAVYLCATSLVSPGTDTQYFGPGTRLTVL.

This clonotype was seen more than once but under ten times. The chain links TRBV19 to TRBJ1-2; D uncertain. Trimming took 3 bases from V and 0 from J, leaving 11 bases between them. CDR1 LNHDA and CDR2 SQIVND come from the germline V gene (reference sequence). The CDR3 totals 15 residues. CDR3 residues: CASSITGHANYGYTF. CDR3 coding DNA: TGTGCCAGTAGTATCACGGGTCACGCTAACTATGGCTACACCTTC.

This clonotype was recorded a few times. The rearrangement links TRBV28 to TRBJ2-7; TRBD2 is a possible D gene (6 bases). V lost 11 bases, J lost 2 bases, and 22 bases lay in between. The V gene's germline CDR1 is MDHEN and CDR2 SYDVKM. The CDR3 totals 15 residues. CDR3 sequence (DNA): TGTGCCGGCACCAAATTCGGGGGTATACCCTACGAGCAGTACTTC. Protein product: CAGTKFGGIPYEQYF.

This clonotype appeared many times. This chain joins TRBV28 and TRBJ2-2; the match to TRBD2 covers 8 bases. Germline CDR1 is MDHEN and CDR2 is SYDVKM. This CDR3 has 14 residues. The V segment lost 8 bases and the J segment 3 bases; nucleotides outside the gene matches: 5. The DNA of the CDR3 is TGTGCCAGCTTAGCGGGATATCACACCGGGGAGCTGTTTTTT. Residues: CASLAGYHTGELFF. The complete variable domain, with remaining parts taken from reference TRBV28 and TRBJ2-2, reads DVKVTQSSRYLVKRTGEKVFLECVQDMDHENMFWYRQDPGLGLRLIYFSYDVKMKEKGDIPEGYSVSREKKERFSLILESASTNQTSMYLCASLAGYHTGELFFGEGSRLTVL.

V usage is TRBV18 and J usage is TRBJ1-4, with 9 bases fitting TRBD1. The V gene end was trimmed by 3 bases and the J gene end by 10 bases; junction bases not matched to a gene: 12. CDR1 is KGHSH, CDR2 LQKENI, per germline. The CDR3 runs to 16 residues. The CDR3: CASSPSTGTGYGKLFF. DNA of the CDR3: TGTGCCAGCTCACCGTCGACCGGGACAGGGTATGGAAAACTGTTTTTT.

This rearrangement joins TRBV6-5 to TRBJ1-2; TRBD1 aligns across 12 bases. V gave up 4 bases and J gave up 5 bases; unmatched junction bases: 5. This CDR3 region has 15 residues. The germline gives CDR1 MNHEY, CDR2 SVGAGI. CDR3 protein: CASSSRDRGQYGYTF. Written as DNA, the CDR3 is TGTGCCAGCAGTTCCCGGGACAGGGGGCAATATGGCTACACCTTC.

A note on this clonotype: A much larger clone lies one base from this, so it may be a read error. The rearrangement links TRBV6-1 to TRBJ1-1; the D gene is possibly TRBD1 (5 bases). The CDR3 extends over 14 amino acids. Looked up from germline, CDR1 is MNHNS and CDR2 is SASEGT. V lost 1 base and J 4 bases, leaving 10 bases between the germline ends. The CDR3 nucleotides read TGTGCCAGCAGTGAAGGGGGGTTGAGCACTGAAGCTTTCTTT. This codes for CASSEGGLSTEAFF.

This clonotype was detected many times. V usage is TRBV6-2 or TRBV6-3 and J usage is TRBJ2-7, with D perhaps being TRBD1 or TRBD2 (8 bases each). The CDR3 contains 14 residues. V shed 2 bases and J shed 6 bases, with 14 bases lying between them. Germline CDR1 and CDR2: MNHEY and SVGEGT. CDR3 loop: CASSYRQGTSEQYF. In DNA, the CDR3 is TGTGCCAGCAGTTACCGACAGGGGACTAGCGAGCAGTACTTC.

The chain combines TRBV19 with TRBJ2-4; 9 nucleotides match TRBD1. Germline CDR1 reads LNHDA; CDR2 reads SQIVND (reference sequence). J was trimmed by 0 bases and V by 1 base; bases with no gene match: 1. This CDR3 is 16 amino acids long. The CDR3 spells CASSIGGQGAKNIQYF. The DNA of the CDR3 is TGTGCCAGTAGTATAGGGGGACAGGGAGCCAAAAACATTCAGTACTTC.

This clonotype was counted many times. The chain employs TRBV11-2 and TRBJ2-7; 8 nucleotides match TRBD1. From germline, CDR1 is SGHAT and CDR2 FQNNGV. The CDR3 totals 15 residues. V was pared by 0 bases and J by 6 bases, with 7 bases of the junction left unmatched. In nucleotides, the CDR3 is TGTGCCAGCAGCTTAGAGGCAGGGGGCGCGACCGAGCAGTACTTC. Protein sequence: CASSLEAGGATEQYF. Supplemented by reference TRBV11-2 and TRBJ2-7, the full variable domain reads EAGVAQSPRYKIIEKRQSVAFWCNPISGHATLYWYQQILGQGPKLLIQFQNNGVVDDSQLPKDRFSAERLKGVDSTLKIQPAKLEDSAVYLCASSLEAGGATEQYFGPGTRLTVT.

This clonotype has more than one count but fewer than ten. The CDR3 coding sequence is TGTGCCAGCAGCGCCCTACGGGGGCAGGTCAACACTGAAGCTTTCTTT. It specifies CASSALRGQVNTEAFF. The chain has TRBV9 and TRBJ1-1; weak D call: TRBD1 (6 bases). The CDR3 consists of 16 residues. The germline CDR1 and CDR2 sequences are SGDLS and YYNGEE. Trimming shortened V by 3 bases and J by 2 bases, and 17 bases separated the two germline ends.

The chain employs TRBV2 and TRBJ2-1; the match to TRBD2 covers 13 bases. V was clipped by 7 bases and J by 10 bases; unmatched bases: 13. CDR3 length: 16 amino acids. The germline CDR1 and CDR2 sequences are SNHLY and FYNNEI. CDR3 coding DNA: TGTGCCAGCACCCGTGGGACTAGCGGGGTCCCAAGGGAGCAGTTCTTC. Residues: CASTRGTSGVPREQFF.

V is TRBV2 and J is TRBJ2-1, with TRBD1 as a possible D gene (6 bases). Trimming pared 6 bases from V and 4 bases from J, leaving 10 bases between. Germline values: CDR1 SNHLY, CDR2 FYNNEI. The CDR3 has 13 amino acids. This chain's CDR3 is CASSGQLYNEQFF. CDR3 nucleotide sequence: TGTGCCAGCAGCGGACAGTTATACAATGAGCAGTTCTTC. Based on the CDR3 plus reference TRBV2 and TRBJ2-1, the full variable domain is EPEVTQTPSHQVTQMGQEVILRCVPISNHLYFYWYRQILGQKVEFLVSFYNNEISEKSEIFDDQFSVERPDGSNFTLKIRSTKLEDSAMYFCASSGQLYNEQFFGPGTRLTVL.

This clonotype was observed a handful of times. The rearrangement links TRBV7-8 to TRBJ2-7; tentatively, D is TRBD1 (6 bases). CDR1 and CDR2 (germline): SGHVS, FQNEAQ. The length of the CDR3 is 16 residues. Trimming stripped 4 bases from V and 3 bases from J, with 19 bases between. Here the CDR3 DNA reads TGTGCCAGCAGCTCTTTATTGGACAGAAATTACTACGAGCAGTACTTC. This encodes CASSSLLDRNYYEQYF.

This clonotype was observed a handful of times. V is TRBV6-2 or TRBV6-3 and J is TRBJ2-7; 9 bases match TRBD2. The germline gives CDR1 MNHEY, CDR2 SVGEGT. Trimming cost V 2 bases and J 2 bases; bases outside gene matches: 4. This CDR3 has 15 amino acids. The CDR3 bases are TGTGCCAGCAGTTACGTTCTAGCGGGAACCTACGAGCAGTACTTC. Its protein product is CASSYVLAGTYEQYF.

This clonotype occurred many times. V gene TRBV12-3 or TRBV12-4 combines with J gene TRBJ1-4; D is uncertain. This CDR3 contains 12 residues. Trimming removed 8 bases from V and 2 bases from J, with 6 bases in between. The CDR3: CASSGTNEKLFF. The CDR3, as DNA: TGTGCCAGCTCCGGGACTAATGAAAAACTGTTTTTT.

This rearrangement joins TRBV29-1 to TRBJ2-2; D gene ambiguous. Germline V lookup: CDR1 SQVTM, CDR2 ANQGSEA. Trimming shortened V by 2 bases and J by 3 bases, and 7 bases separated the two germline ends. The CDR3 is 13 amino acids. CDR3 sequence (DNA): TGCAGCGTTGAACAGGCGGACACCGGGGAGCTGTTTTTT. Translated, it gives CSVEQADTGELFF.

The chain carries TRBV6-2 or TRBV6-3 and TRBJ1-4; D call uncertain. The germline V gene has CDR1 MNHEY and CDR2 SVGEGT. The CDR3 has 13 amino acids. V lost 2 bases and J 8 bases, leaving 9 bases between the germline ends. The CDR3 DNA reads TGTGCCAGCAGTTACGGCGTCGGCGAAAAACTGTTTTTT. This sequence encodes CASSYGVGEKLFF.

V gene TRBV7-2 combines with J gene TRBJ2-7, with TRBD2 identical over 11 bases. This CDR3 comprises 18 residues. CDR1 is SGHTA and CDR2 is FQGNSA in the germline V gene. V lost 4 bases and J lost 6; bases outside the gene matches: 17. This CDR3 reads CASSSHRRVAGGSSEQYF. The CDR3 DNA sequence: TGTGCCAGCAGCTCCCACCGCCGGGTAGCGGGAGGGTCGAGCGAGCAGTACTTC.

In this sample, this clonotype turned up a few times. The rearrangement links TRBV6-2 or TRBV6-3 to TRBJ1-2, with D unresolved. V lost 3 bases, J lost 3 bases, and 17 bases lay in between. CDR3 length: 16 amino acids. The V gene's germline CDR1 is MNHEY and CDR2 SVGEGT. The CDR3 is CASSYGQFTFYYGYTF. The CDR3 DNA is TGTGCCAGCAGTTATGGGCAGTTCACCTTCTACTATGGCTACACCTTC.

This clonotype showed up many times. The chain combines TRBV28 with TRBJ1-3; D uncertain. The CDR3 consists of 14 residues. The V and J ends lost 3 bases and 2 bases respectively, with 8 bases between them. Germline CDR1 MDHEN, CDR2 SYDVKM. The CDR3 DNA follows: TGTGCCAGCAGTTTGGTCGGGACTGGAAACACCATATATTTT. This encodes CASSLVGTGNTIYF.

This clonotype showed up many times. The rearrangement links TRBV2 to TRBJ1-5; D remains unclear. The V end was cut by 6 bases, the J end by 3 bases, with 12 bases between. This CDR3 is 14 amino acids long. CDR1 SNHLY and CDR2 FYNNEI come from the germline V gene. The CDR3 sequence: CASSDGSLNQPQHF. CDR3 nucleotides: TGTGCCAGCAGCGATGGGAGCCTCAATCAGCCCCAGCATTTT.